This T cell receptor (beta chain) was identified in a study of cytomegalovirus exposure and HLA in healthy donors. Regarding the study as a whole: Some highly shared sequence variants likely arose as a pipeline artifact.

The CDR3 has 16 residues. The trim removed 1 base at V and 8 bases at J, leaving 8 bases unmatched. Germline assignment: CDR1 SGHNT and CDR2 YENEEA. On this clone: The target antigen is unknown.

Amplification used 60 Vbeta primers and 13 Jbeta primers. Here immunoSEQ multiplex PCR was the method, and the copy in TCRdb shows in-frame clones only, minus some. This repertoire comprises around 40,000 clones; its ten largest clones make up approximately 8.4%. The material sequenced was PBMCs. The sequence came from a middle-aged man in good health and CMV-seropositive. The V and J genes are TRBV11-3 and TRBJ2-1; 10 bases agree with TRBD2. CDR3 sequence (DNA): TGTGCCAGCAGCTTAGCTGCTAGCGGGAGTCTCGATGAGCAGTTCTTC. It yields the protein CASSLAASGSLDEQFF.